The sequence of this T cell receptor beta chain was determined in a study of control samples from healthy donors and cancer patients. Deletions cut 6 bases from V and 9 bases from J, with 18 bases between. The V gene's germline CDR1 is MNHEY and CDR2 SVGAGI. This CDR3 is 14 amino acids long. The assay was immunoSEQ multiplex PCR, and TCRdb's table has in-frame clones only and misses some. This sample yields 100,000 to 150,000 clones, of which roughly 90% are seen a single time; 5.5% belongs to the top ten. The specimen was blood. The chain has TRBV6-5 and TRBJ1-3; no clear D. The origin of this receptor is a man between 18 and 29 years old in good health. The CDR3 here is CASRPGPGVGTIYF. The CDR3 DNA reads TGTGCCAGCAGACCCGGCCCCGGGGTGGGCACCATATATTTT.